Shown below are 13 T cell receptor beta chains from a single sample sequenced in a study of blood T cell repertoires in COVID-19 (dated by TCRdb to 2018 to 2021). Library construction relied on the immunoSEQ multiplex PCR assay. Held by TCRdb, this immuneACCESS table contains in-frame sequences only and omits some clones. Under half of the omission traces to an unresolved V gene where checked; the cause of the rest is unknown. This sample holds 40,000 to 55,000 clones; 60% to 80% were observed only once. Around 19% of the sample belongs to the ten largest clones. The sequenced sample was peripheral blood. The receptors originated from a man aged 65 to 85 with acute or convalescent COVID-19.

The CDR3: CASSEVRGTEAFF. In DNA form, the CDR3 reads TGTGCCAGCAGTGAAGTGCGGGGTACTGAAGCTTTCTTT. V and J are TRBV2 and TRBJ1-1; D not resolved. This CDR3 has 13 residues. Trimming removed 1 base at V and 5 bases at J, with 8 bases between. CDR1 SNHLY and CDR2 FYNNEI come from the germline V gene. The complete variable domain, with remaining parts taken from reference TRBV2 and TRBJ1-1, reads EPEVTQTPSHQVTQMGQEVILRCVPISNHLYFYWYRQILGQKVEFLVSFYNNEISEKSEIFDDQFSVERPDGSNFTLKIRSTKLEDSAMYFCASSEVRGTEAFFGQGTRLTVV.

The rearrangement links TRBV7-9 to TRBJ1-1; 8 bases agree with TRBD1. Germline CDR1 and CDR2: SEHNR and FQNEAQ (reference sequence). This CDR3 is 14 amino acids long. Germline trimming cut 5 bases from V and 5 bases from J; bases unmatched to any gene: 7. The CDR3 DNA reads TGTGCCAGCAGCCTACAGGGGGTGGGGACTGAAGCTTTCTTT. As protein: CASSLQGVGTEAFF.

This chain joins TRBV15 and TRBJ2-2, with TRBD1 matching over 9 bases. This CDR3 has 16 residues. Germline trimming cut 0 bases from V and 7 bases from J; bases unmatched to any gene: 6. The germline gives CDR1 LNHNV, CDR2 YYDKDF (reference sequence). The DNA for the CDR3 is TGTGCCACCAGCAGAGACTGGGACAGGGAGGACGGGGAGCTGTTTTTT. The encoded protein is CATSRDWDREDGELFF.

The V call is TRBV6-6, the J call TRBJ1-6; 7 bases align to TRBD1. With 5 bases clipped from V and 0 bases from J, the junction kept 7 bases outside the gene matches. The CDR3 runs to 17 residues. Germline CDR1 and CDR2: MNHNY and SVGAGI (reference sequence). CDR3 nucleotides: TGTGCCAGCAGTCAGACAGGGATGTACTCCTATAATTCACCCCTCCACTTT. Translation: CASSQTGMYSYNSPLHF.

The rearrangement links TRBV19 to TRBJ1-6; possible D gene TRBD1, 6 bases. V was shortened by 5 bases and J by 10 bases, with 18 bases between the two germline ends. This CDR3 comprises 15 residues. Germline lookup yields CDR1 LNHDA and CDR2 SQIVND (reference sequence). DNA for the CDR3: TGTGCCAGTAGTTCTCAACAGGGAGACGGATCACCCCTCCACTTT. It translates to CASSSQQGDGSPLHF.

The J gene is TRBJ1-1, the V gene TRBV6-5; D perhaps matches TRBD1 (5 bases). The length of the CDR3 is 14 residues. The V end was cut by 4 bases, the J end by 1 base, with 10 bases between. The germline CDR1 and CDR2 sequences are MNHEY and SVGAGI. CDR3: CASSSPTGNTEAFF. In DNA, the CDR3 is TGTGCCAGCAGTTCCCCCACAGGGAACACTGAAGCTTTCTTT.

This clone was observed once. The rearrangement joins TRBV4-2 to TRBJ2-1, with D possibly being TRBD2 (5 bases). Germline V gene data show CDR1 as LGHNA and CDR2 as YNFKEQ. V lost 0 bases to trimming and J lost 0 bases, with 9 bases between them. This CDR3 is 16 amino acids long. CDR3 amino acids: CASSQDTGLSYNEQFF. The CDR3 coding sequence is TGTGCCAGCAGCCAAGATACCGGACTCTCCTACAATGAGCAGTTCTTC.

This clone has a single count. The genes are TRBV4-3 and TRBJ1-4; 9 bases line up with TRBD1. The V and J ends lost 0 bases and 7 bases, in that order; junction bases with no gene match: 3. The CDR3 has 15 amino acids. Germline lookup yields CDR1 LGHNA and CDR2 YSLEER. The CDR3 region has the DNA TGCGCCAGCAGCCAAGAGGGACAGGGCGGTGAAAAACTGTTTTTT. Translating it yields CASSQEGQGGEKLFF.

This sequence joins TRBV4-3 and TRBJ1-4; D not certain. Germline assignment: CDR1 LGHNA and CDR2 YSLEER. This CDR3 region has 13 residues. Trimming removed 0 bases from V and 11 bases from J, with 10 bases in between. This chain's CDR3 is CASSQDHSGKLFF. The CDR3 coding sequence is TGCGCCAGCAGCCAAGATCACAGCGGGAAACTGTTTTTT.

This clone was found a few times. This same CDR3 is encoded by further DNA sequences in the sample. V and J are TRBV7-2 and TRBJ1-1; a possible D gene is TRBD1 (6 bases). V was pared by 5 bases and J by 3 bases, with 10 bases between. The CDR3 is 13 residues long. Germline V CDR1 and CDR2: SGHTA, FQGNSA. CDR3 residues: CASSIQGYTEAFF. CDR3 sequence (DNA): TGTGCCAGCAGCATACAGGGTTACACTGAAGCTTTCTTT.

The rearrangement uses TRBV30 and TRBJ1-5, with D possibly TRBD1 on 5 matching bases. Germline-derived CDR1 and CDR2 are GTSNPN and SVGIG (reference sequence). The length of the CDR3 is 15 residues. V lost 0 bases to trimming and J lost 2 bases, with 11 bases between them. This CDR3 reads CAWSVRRGGNQPQHF. In DNA, the CDR3 is TGTGCCTGGAGTGTAAGGAGGGGTGGCAATCAGCCCCAGCATTTT.

The chain is built from TRBV9 and TRBJ2-1; the match to TRBD1 covers 8 bases. Germline values: CDR1 SGDLS, CDR2 YYNGEE. V dropped 3 bases and J dropped 5; count of bases not matched to a gene: 7. This CDR3 has 15 residues. CDR3 in DNA: TGTGCCAGCAGCGAATCCGGGACAGGACACAATGAGCAGTTCTTC. Protein sequence: CASSESGTGHNEQFF.

The chain has TRBV18 and TRBJ2-5; TRBD1 aligns across 8 bases. CDR1 KGHSH and CDR2 LQKENI come from the germline V gene. The CDR3 runs 13 residues. Losses at the gene ends were 3 bases for V and 4 bases for J; bases not matched to a gene: 1. CDR3 region: CASSPGQVETQYF. CDR3 coding DNA: TGTGCCAGCTCACCGGGACAGGTAGAGACCCAGTACTTC.